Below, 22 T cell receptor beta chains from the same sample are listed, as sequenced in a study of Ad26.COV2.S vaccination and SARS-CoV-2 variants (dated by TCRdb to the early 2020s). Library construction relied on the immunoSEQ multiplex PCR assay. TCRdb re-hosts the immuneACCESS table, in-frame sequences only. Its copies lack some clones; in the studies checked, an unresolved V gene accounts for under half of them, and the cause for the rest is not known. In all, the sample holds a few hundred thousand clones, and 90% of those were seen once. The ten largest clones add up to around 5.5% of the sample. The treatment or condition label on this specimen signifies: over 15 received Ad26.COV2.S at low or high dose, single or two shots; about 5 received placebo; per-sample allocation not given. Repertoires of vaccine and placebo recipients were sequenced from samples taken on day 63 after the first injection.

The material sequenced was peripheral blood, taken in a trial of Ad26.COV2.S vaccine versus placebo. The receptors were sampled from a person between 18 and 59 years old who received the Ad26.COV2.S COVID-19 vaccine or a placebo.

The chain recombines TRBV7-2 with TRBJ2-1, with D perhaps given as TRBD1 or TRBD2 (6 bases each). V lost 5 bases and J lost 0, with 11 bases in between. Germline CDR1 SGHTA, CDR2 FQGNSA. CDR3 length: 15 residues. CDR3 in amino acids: CASSPRGPSYNEQFF. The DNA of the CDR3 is TGTGCCAGCAGCCCTCGGGGGCCCTCCTACAATGAGCAGTTCTTC.

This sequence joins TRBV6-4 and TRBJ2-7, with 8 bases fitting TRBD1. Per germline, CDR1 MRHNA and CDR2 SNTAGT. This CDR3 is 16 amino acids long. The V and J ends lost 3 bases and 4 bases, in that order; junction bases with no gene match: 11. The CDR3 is CASSDRDRGEPYEQYV. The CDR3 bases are TGTGCCAGCAGTGATCGAGACAGGGGTGAGCCTTACGAGCAGTACGTC.

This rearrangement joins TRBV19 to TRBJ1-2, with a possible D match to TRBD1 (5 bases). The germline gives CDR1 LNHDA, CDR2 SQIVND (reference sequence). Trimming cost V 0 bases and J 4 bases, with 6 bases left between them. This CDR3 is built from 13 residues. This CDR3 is CASSIDTGYGYTF. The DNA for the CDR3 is TGTGCCAGTAGTATAGACACAGGCTATGGCTACACCTTC. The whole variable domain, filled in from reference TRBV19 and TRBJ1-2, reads DGGITQSPKYLFRKEGQNVTLSCEQNLNHDAMYWYRQDPGQGLRLIYYSQIVNDFQKGDIAEGYSVSREKKESFPLTVTSAQKNPTAFYLCASSIDTGYGYTFGSGTRLTVV.

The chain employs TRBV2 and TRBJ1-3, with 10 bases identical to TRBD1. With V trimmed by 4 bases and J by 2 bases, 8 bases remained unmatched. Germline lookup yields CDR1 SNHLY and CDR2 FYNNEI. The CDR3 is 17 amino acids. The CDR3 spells CASSGPTGGIAGNTIYF. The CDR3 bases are TGTGCCAGCAGTGGGCCGACAGGGGGCATAGCTGGAAACACCATATATTTT.

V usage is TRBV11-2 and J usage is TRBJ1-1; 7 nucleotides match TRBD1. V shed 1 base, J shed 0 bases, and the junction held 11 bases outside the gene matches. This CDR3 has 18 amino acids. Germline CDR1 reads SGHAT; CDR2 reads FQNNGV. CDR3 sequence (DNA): TGTGCCAGCAGCTTAGGGCCACAGGGGTACGAGATGAACACTGAAGCTTTCTTT. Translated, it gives CASSLGPQGYEMNTEAFF.

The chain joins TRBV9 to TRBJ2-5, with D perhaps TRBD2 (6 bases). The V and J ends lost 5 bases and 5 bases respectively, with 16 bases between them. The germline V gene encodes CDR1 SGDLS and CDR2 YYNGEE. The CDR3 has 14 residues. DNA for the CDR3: TGTGCCAGCAGTCCCTCGACTAGGGTGGAGACCCAGTACTTC. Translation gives CASSPSTRVETQYF.

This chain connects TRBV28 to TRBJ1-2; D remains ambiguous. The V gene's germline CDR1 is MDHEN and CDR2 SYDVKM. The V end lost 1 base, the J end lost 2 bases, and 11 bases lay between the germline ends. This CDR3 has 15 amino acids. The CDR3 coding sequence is TGTGCCAGCAGTTTATCTCGTAGAGGGAACTATGGCTACACCTTC. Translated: CASSLSRRGNYGYTF.

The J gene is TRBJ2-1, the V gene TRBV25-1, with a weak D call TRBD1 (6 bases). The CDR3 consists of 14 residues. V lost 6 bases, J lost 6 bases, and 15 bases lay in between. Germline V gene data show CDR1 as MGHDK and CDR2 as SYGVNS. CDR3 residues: CASRTGQLINEQFF. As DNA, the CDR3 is TGTGCCAGCAGAACGGGACAATTGATCAATGAGCAGTTCTTC.

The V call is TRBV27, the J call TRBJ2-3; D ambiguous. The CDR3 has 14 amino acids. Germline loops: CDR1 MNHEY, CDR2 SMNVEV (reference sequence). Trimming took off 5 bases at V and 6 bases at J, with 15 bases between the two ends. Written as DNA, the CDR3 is TGTGCCAGCAGTCCCCTGGATGGCCCTGATACGCAGTATTTT. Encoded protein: CASSPLDGPDTQYF.

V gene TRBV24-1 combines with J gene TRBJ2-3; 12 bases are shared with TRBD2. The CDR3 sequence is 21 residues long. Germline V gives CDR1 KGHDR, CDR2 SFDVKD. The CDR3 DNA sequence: TGTGTCAACGAGGGGAGGGGGCAAGGACTAGCGGGGTCACAACTCACAGATACGCAGTATTTT. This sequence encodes CVNEGRGQGLAGSQLTDTQYF.

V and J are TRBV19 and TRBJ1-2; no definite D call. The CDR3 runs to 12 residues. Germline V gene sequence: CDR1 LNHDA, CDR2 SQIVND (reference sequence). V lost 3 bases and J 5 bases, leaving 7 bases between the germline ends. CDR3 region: CASSIIGYGYTF. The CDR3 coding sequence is TGTGCCAGTAGTATTATAGGGTATGGCTACACCTTC.

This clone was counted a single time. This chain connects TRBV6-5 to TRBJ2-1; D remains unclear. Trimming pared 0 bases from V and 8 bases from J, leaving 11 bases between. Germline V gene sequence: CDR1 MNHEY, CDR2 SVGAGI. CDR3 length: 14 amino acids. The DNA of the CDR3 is TGTGCCAGCAGTTACTCGATGCTGACCTATGAGCAGTTCTTC. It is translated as CASSYSMLTYEQFF.

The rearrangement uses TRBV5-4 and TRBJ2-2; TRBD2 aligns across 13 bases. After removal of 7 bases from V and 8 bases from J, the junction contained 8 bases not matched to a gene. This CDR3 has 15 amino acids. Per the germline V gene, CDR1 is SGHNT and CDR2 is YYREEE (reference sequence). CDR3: CASGRLAGGSGELFF. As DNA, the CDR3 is TGTGCCAGCGGAAGACTAGCGGGAGGTTCGGGGGAGCTGTTTTTT.

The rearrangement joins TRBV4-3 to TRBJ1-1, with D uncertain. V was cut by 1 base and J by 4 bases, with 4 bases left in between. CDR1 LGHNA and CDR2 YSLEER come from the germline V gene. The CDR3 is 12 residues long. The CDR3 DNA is TGCGCCAGCAGCCAAGGATCCACTGAAGCTTTCTTT. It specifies CASSQGSTEAFF.

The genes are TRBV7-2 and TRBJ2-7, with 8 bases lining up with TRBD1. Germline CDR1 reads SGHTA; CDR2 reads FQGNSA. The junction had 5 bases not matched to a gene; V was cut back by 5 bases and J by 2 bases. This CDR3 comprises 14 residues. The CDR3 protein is CASSPGTGPYEQYF. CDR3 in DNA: TGTGCCAGCAGCCCGGGGACAGGTCCCTACGAGCAGTACTTC.

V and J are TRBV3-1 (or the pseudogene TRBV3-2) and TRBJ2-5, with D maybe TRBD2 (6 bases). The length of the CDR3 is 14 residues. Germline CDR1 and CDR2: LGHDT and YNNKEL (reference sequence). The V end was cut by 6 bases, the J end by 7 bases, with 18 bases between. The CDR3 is CASSNSGLSRTQYF. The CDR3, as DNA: TGTGCCAGCAGTAATAGCGGCCTCTCAAGGACCCAGTACTTC.

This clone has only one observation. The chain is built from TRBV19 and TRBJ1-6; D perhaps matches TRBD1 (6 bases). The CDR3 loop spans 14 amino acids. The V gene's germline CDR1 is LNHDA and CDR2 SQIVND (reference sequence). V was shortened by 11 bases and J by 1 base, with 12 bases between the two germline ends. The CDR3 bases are TGTGCCGGCTCACAGGGTTCCTATAATTCACCCCTCCACTTT. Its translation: CAGSQGSYNSPLHF.

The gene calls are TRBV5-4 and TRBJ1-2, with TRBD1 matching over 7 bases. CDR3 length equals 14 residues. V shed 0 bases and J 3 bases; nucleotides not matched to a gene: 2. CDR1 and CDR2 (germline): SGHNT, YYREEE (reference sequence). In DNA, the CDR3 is TGTGCCAGCAGCTTGGGACAGGGAGACTATGGCTACACCTTC. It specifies CASSLGQGDYGYTF.

The CDR3, as DNA: TGTGCCAGTAGTAGGGGTTTGGGTGGGGGGCAGATTGAAGCTTTCTTT. Encoded protein: CASSRGLGGGQIEAFF. This sequence joins TRBV19 and TRBJ1-1; maybe TRBD1 (6 bases). Germline V gene sequence: CDR1 LNHDA, CDR2 SQIVND (reference sequence). The CDR3 is 16 residues long. V gave up 4 bases and J gave up 7 bases, with 22 bases separating them.

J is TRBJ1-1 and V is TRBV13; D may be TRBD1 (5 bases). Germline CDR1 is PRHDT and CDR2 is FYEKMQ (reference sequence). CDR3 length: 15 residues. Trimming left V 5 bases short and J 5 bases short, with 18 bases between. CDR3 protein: CASSQWQGWGTEAFF. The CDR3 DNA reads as TGTGCCAGCAGCCAATGGCAGGGATGGGGAACTGAAGCTTTCTTT.

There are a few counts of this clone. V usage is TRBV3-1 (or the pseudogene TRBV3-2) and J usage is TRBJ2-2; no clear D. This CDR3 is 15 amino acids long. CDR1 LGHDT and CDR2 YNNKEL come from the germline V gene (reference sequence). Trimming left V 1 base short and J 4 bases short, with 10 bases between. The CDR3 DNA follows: TGTGCCAGCAGCCAAGTTCTTATCCTCACCGGGGAGCTGTTTTTT. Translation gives CASSQVLILTGELFF.

The CDR3 is CASSSGQGFGTQYF. The CDR3 DNA follows: TGTGCCAGCAGCTCGGGACAGGGATTTGGTACGCAGTATTTT. The chain combines TRBV11-3 with TRBJ2-3; 9 bases align to TRBD1. Trimming removed 4 bases from V and 8 bases from J; junction bases left unmatched: 7. The CDR3 length is 14 residues. Per germline, CDR1 SGHNT and CDR2 YENEEA.